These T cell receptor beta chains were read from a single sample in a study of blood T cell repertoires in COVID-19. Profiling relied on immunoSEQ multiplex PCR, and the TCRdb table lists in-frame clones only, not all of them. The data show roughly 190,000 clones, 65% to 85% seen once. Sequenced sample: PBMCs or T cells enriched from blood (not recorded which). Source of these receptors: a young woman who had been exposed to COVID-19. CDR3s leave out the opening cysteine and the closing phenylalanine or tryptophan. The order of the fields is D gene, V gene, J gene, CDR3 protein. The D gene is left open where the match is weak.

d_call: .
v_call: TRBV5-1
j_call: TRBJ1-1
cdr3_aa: ASSLGPYTEAF

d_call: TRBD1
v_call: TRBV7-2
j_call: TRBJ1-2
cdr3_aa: ASSSHTTGRIAGYT

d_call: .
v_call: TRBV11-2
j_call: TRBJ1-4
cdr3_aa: ASSLGTGGTQIELF

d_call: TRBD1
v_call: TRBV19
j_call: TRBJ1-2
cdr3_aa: ASIPTGDNYGYT

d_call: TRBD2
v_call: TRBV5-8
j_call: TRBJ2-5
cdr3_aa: ASSLAGAGGNQETQY

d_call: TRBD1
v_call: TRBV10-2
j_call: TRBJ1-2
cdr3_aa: ASNPGQGPYGYT

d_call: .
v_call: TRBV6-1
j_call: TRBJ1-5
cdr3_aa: ASSGGGPGRNQPQH

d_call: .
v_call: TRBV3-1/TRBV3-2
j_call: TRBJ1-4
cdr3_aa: ASSHLLRGDEKLF

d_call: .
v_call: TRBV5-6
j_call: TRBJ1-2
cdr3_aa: ASSLYGQGSYGYT

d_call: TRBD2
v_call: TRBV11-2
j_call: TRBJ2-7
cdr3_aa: ASSLVGPGGSYEQY

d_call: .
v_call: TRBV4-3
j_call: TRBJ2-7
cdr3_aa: ASSQDTPGLPLSYEQY

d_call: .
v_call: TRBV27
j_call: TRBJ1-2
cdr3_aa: ASGQGIGYT

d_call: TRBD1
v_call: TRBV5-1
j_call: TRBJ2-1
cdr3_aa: ASSFEGANNEQF

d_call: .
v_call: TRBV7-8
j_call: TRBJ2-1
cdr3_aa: ASSLPLASYNEQF

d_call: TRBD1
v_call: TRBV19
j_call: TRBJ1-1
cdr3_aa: ASRWGQGFTEAF

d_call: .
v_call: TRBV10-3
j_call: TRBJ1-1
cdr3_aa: AISEASFREDTEAF

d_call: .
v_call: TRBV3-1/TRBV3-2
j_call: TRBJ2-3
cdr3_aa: ASSQDIGGGPSTDTQY

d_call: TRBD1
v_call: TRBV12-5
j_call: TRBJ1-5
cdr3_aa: ASGTGQGANGNQPQH

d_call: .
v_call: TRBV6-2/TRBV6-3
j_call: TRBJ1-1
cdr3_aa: ASSYSRLNTEAF

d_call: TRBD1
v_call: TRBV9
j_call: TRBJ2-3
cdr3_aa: ASSAGTAPSTDTQY

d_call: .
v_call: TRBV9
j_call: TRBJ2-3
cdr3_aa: ASSVAVTDTQY

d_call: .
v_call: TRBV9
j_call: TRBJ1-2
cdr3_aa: ASSPGDPNYGYT